This TCR beta chain was observed in a study of cytomegalovirus exposure and HLA in healthy donors. Study-level findings and limits: Presence/absence results assume similar sequencing depth per donor, which may not hold. Earlier analysis found most TCR beta V segments productive about 90% or about 30% of the time.

At collection, donors were nominally healthy, but unrecorded immune exposures were probable. Amplification used 60 Vbeta primers and 13 Jbeta primers. Using immunoSEQ multiplex PCR, the repertoire was profiled, and TCRdb retains in-frame clones only, with some absent. There are under 200,000 clones in the sample; over 60% occur only once, and about 14% lies in the top ten. Germline V CDR1 and CDR2: MNHEY, SVGAGI. The CDR3 has 13 amino acids. Trimming at V came to 5 bases and at J to 4 bases, leaving 2 bases not matched to a gene. This clone is a singleton in its sample. Its specificity is not known. The sequenced sample consisted of PBMCs. The chain recombines TRBV6-5 with TRBJ1-5; 7 nucleotides agree with TRBD1. This sequence originates from a man aged 50-59 years in good health and CMV-seropositive. CDR3 protein: CASSLTGNQPQHF. CDR3 DNA: TGTGCCAGCAGTCTGACAGGGAATCAGCCCCAGCATTTT.